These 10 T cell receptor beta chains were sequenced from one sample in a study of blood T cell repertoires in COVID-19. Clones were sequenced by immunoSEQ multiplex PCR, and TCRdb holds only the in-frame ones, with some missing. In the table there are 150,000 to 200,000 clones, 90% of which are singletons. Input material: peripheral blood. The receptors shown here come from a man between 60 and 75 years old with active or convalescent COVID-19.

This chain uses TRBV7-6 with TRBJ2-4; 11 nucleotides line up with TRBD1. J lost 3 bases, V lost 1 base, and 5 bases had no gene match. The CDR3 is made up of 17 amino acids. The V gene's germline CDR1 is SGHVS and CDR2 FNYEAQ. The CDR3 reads CASSLGPGQGGKNIQYF. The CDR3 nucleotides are TGTGCCAGCAGCTTAGGGCCGGGACAGGGGGGCAAAAACATTCAGTACTTC.

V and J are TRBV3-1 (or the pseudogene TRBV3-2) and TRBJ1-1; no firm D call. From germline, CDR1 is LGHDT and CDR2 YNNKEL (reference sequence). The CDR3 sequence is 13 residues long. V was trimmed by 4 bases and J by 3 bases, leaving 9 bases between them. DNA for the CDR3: TGTGCCAGCAGCCCCCGGTCCTACACTGAAGCTTTCTTT. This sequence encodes CASSPRSYTEAFF.

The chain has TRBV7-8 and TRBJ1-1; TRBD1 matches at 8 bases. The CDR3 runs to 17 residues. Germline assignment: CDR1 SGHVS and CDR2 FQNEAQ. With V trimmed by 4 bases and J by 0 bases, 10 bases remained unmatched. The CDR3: CASSSSQLQGVNTEAFF. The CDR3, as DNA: TGTGCCAGCAGCTCGAGCCAGTTACAGGGGGTGAACACTGAAGCTTTCTTT.

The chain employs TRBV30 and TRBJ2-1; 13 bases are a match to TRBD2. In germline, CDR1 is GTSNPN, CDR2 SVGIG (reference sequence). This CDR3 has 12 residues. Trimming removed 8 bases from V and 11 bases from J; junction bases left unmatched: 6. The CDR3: CAGGLAGPKQFF. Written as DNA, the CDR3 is TGTGCCGGGGGACTAGCGGGACCCAAGCAGTTCTTC.

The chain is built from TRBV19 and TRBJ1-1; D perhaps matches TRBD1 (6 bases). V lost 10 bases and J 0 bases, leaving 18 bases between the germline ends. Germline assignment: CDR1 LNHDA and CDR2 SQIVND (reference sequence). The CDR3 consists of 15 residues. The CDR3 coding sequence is TGTGCCACTGACACTCGGACAGACCTGAACACTGAAGCTTTCTTT. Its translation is CATDTRTDLNTEAFF.

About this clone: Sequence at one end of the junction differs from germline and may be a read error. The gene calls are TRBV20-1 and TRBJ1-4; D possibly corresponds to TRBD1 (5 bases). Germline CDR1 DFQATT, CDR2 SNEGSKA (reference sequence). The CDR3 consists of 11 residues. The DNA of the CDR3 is TGCAGTGCCCCCCTGGGGCAGGGAGGGGTATTT. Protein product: CSAPLGQGGVF.

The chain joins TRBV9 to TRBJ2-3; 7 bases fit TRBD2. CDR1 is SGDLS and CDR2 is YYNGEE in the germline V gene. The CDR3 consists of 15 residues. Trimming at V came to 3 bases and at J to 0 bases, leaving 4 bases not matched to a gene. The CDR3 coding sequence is TGTGCCAGCAGCGGAGGGACTACCAGCACAGATACGCAGTATTTT. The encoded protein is CASSGGTTSTDTQYF.

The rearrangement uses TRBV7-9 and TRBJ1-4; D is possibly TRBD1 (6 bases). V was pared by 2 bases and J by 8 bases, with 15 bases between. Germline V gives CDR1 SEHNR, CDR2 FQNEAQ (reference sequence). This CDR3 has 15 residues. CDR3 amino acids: CASSLLGQKGEKLFF. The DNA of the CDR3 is TGTGCCAGCAGCTTACTGGGACAAAAAGGGGAAAAACTGTTTTTT.

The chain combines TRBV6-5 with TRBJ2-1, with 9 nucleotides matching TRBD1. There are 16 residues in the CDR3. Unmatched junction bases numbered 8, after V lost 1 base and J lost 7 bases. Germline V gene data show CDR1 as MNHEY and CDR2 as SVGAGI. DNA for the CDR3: TGTGCCAGCAGTTACTGGGGGACAGGGCAAGTAAATGAGCAGTTCTTC. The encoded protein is CASSYWGTGQVNEQFF.

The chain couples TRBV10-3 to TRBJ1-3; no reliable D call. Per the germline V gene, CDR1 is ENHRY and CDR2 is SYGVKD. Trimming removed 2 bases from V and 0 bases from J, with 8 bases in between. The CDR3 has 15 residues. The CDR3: CAISERESSGNTIYF. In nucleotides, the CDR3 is TGTGCCATCAGTGAGAGAGAATCCTCTGGAAACACCATATATTTT.